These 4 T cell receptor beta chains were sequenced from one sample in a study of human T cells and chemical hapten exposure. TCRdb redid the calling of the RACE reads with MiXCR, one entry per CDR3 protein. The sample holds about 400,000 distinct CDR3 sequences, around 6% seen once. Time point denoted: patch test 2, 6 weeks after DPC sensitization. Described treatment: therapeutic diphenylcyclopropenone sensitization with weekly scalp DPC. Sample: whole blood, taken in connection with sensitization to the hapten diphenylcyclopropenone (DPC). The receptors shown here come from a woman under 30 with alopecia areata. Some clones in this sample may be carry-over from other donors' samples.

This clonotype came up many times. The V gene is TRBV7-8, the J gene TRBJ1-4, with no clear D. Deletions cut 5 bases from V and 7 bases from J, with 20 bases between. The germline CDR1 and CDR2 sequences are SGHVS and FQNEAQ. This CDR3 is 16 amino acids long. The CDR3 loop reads CASSLPLWQKSEKLFF. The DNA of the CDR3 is TGTGCCAGCAGCCTTCCCCTTTGGCAGAAAAGTGAAAAACTGTTTTTT.

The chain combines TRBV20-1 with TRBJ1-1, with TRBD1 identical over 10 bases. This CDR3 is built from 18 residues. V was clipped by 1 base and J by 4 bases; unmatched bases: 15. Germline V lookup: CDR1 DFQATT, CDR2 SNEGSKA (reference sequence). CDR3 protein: CSARVLSLGTGVFTEAFF. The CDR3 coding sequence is TGCAGTGCTAGAGTATTAAGTCTTGGGACAGGGGTTTTCACTGAAGCTTTCTTT.

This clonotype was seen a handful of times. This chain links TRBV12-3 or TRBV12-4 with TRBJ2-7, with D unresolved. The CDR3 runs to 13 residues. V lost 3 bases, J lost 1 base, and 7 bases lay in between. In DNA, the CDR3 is TGTGCCAGCAGTTTTGACCCATCCTACGAGCAGTACTTC. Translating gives CASSFDPSYEQYF.

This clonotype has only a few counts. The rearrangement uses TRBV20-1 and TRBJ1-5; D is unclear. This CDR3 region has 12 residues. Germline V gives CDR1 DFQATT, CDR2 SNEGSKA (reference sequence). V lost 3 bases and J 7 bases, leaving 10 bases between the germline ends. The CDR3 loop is CSASMGSQPQHF. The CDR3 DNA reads TGCAGTGCTAGCATGGGGTCCCAGCCCCAGCATTTT.